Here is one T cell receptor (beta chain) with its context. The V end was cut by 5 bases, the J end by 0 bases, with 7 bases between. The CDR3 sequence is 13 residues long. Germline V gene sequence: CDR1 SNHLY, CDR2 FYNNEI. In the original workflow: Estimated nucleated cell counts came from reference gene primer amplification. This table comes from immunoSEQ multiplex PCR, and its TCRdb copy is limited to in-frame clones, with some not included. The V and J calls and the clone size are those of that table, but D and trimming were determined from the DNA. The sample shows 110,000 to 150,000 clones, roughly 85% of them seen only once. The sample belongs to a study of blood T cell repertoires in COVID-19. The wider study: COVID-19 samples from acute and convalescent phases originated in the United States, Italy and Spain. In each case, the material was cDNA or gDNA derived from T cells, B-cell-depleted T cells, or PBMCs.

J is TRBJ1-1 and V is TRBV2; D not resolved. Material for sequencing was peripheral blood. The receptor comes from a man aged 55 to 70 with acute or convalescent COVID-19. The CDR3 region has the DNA TGTGCCAGCAGTACAGAAATGAACACTGAAGCTTTCTTT. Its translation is CASSTEMNTEAFF.